The 18 T cell receptor beta chains in this list originate from one sample, sequenced in a study of shared clonotypes between healthy human individuals (dated by TCRdb to about 2020). Receptors were amplified or captured by the immunoSEQ multiplex PCR assay. The table comes from immuneACCESS by way of TCRdb, which keeps in-frame sequences with V and J called. Part of the clones is missing from these tables; in studies checked, under half for an unresolved V gene and the rest for unknown reasons. This sample holds millions of clones; roughly nine tenths were observed only once. The top ten hold over 0.12% of the sample. The specimen sequenced was naive CD4+ T cells sorted from blood. The label giving this sample's cell subset or site can be read as: CD45RA+ positively selected. The receptor source for this set is a man in his late teens or twenties in good health.

This clone was detected once. The V and J genes are TRBV27 and TRBJ2-3; D is undetermined. This CDR3 region has 17 residues. Trimming took off 2 bases at V and 3 bases at J, with 18 bases between the two ends. Per the germline V gene, CDR1 is MNHEY and CDR2 is SMNVEV (reference sequence). CDR3 loop: CASSLLGLASATDTQYF. The CDR3 nucleotides read TGTGCCAGCAGTTTACTGGGCTTAGCCTCTGCTACAGATACGCAGTATTTT.

This clone was seen just once. The chain employs TRBV6-1 and TRBJ2-3, with TRBD1 identical over 7 bases. The V gene's germline CDR1 is MNHNS and CDR2 SASEGT. CDR3 length: 15 amino acids. Trimming cost V 6 bases and J 3 bases; bases outside gene matches: 9. The CDR3 DNA sequence: TGTGCCAGCAGCTGGGACAGACGTGGTACAGATACGCAGTATTTT. Translating gives CASSWDRRGTDTQYF.

This rearrangement joins TRBV29-1 to TRBJ2-5; TRBD1 agrees at 9 bases. V lost 6 bases and J lost 5; bases outside the gene matches: 10. The germline V gene has CDR1 SQVTM and CDR2 ANQGSEA. The CDR3 spans 14 residues. In DNA, the CDR3 is TGCAGCGTAGCCACAGGGGGCGCCATGGAGACCCAGTACTTC. It translates to CSVATGGAMETQYF.

In this sample, this clone turned up once. This sample includes further DNA sequences coding for the same CDR3. The chain has TRBV10-3 and TRBJ2-1; D is perhaps TRBD1 (5 bases). The V end lost 0 bases, the J end lost 9 bases, and 9 bases lay between the germline ends. The CDR3 is 13 amino acids. Per the germline V gene, CDR1 is ENHRY and CDR2 is SYGVKD. CDR3 DNA sequence: TGTGCCATCAGTGAGTCGGATAGGGGTGAGCAGTTCTTC. As protein: CAISESDRGEQFF.

The chain has TRBV7-2 and TRBJ2-3; D not resolved. V gave up 2 bases and J gave up 11 bases, with 20 bases separating them. The V gene's germline CDR1 is SGHTA and CDR2 FQGNSA. This CDR3 spans 15 amino acids. CDR3 nucleotide sequence: TGTGCCAGCAGCTTAAATTTGCCGGGTTTGTACGAGCAGTATTTT. Encoded protein: CASSLNLPGLYEQYF.

The chain carries TRBV5-6 and TRBJ1-2; D unclear. Deletions cut 0 bases from V and 8 bases from J, with 11 bases between. Per the germline V gene, CDR1 is SGHDT and CDR2 is YYEEEE. The CDR3 contains 13 residues. CDR3 region: CASSLEGPGGYTF. For the CDR3, the DNA is TGTGCCAGCAGCTTGGAGGGCCCGGGAGGCTACACCTTC.

The count of this clone is one. The chain links TRBV6-1 to TRBJ2-5; D not resolved. The end of the DNA aligns better with TRBJ2-7, so the J call may be wrong. Germline lookup yields CDR1 MNHNS and CDR2 SASEGT. This CDR3 spans 11 amino acids. The CDR3 DNA reads TGTGCCAGCAGTGCTCCCTACGAGCAGTACTTC. Protein: CASSAPYEQYF.

V is TRBV5-4 and J is TRBJ2-1; D is unresolved. Looked up from germline, CDR1 is SGHNT and CDR2 is YYREEE (reference sequence). V was cut by 1 base and J by 6 bases, with 8 bases left in between. CDR3 size: 13 residues. The CDR3 nucleotides are TGTGCCAGCAGCTTGACCATCTCCAATGAGCAGTTCTTC. It is translated as CASSLTISNEQFF.

This sequence joins TRBV6-6 and TRBJ1-5; perhaps TRBD1 as D (5 bases). Trimming shortened V by 10 bases and J by 5 bases, and 15 bases separated the two germline ends. This CDR3 has 13 amino acids. Germline CDR1 MNHNY, CDR2 SVGAGI (reference sequence). The DNA of the CDR3 is TGTGCCACTCAGAAGGAGGGGTATCAGCCCCAGCATTTT. Translating gives CATQKEGYQPQHF.

The chain couples TRBV5-1 to TRBJ2-6; D perhaps matches TRBD2 (6 bases). CDR1 and CDR2 (germline): SGHRS, YFSETQ. The length of the CDR3 is 17 residues. Trimming removed 2 bases from V and 0 bases from J, with 12 bases in between. The CDR3 loop reads CASSFGDSSSGANVLTF. In nucleotides, the CDR3 is TGCGCCAGCAGCTTCGGGGACTCAAGCTCTGGGGCCAACGTCCTGACTTTC.

The CDR3 region is CASSLGLLETQYF. The CDR3 DNA follows: TGTGCCAGCAGCTTGGGGCTATTAGAGACCCAGTACTTC. The chain has TRBV11-3 and TRBJ2-5; D is possibly TRBD1 (5 bases). This CDR3 comprises 13 residues. V was trimmed by 3 bases and J by 4 bases, leaving 9 bases between them. Germline V gives CDR1 SGHNT, CDR2 YENEEA.

V usage is TRBV30 and J usage is TRBJ1-5; weak D call: TRBD1 (6 bases). V was shortened by 3 bases and J by 4 bases, with 13 bases between the two germline ends. The CDR3 is made up of 14 amino acids. The V gene's germline CDR1 is GTSNPN and CDR2 SVGIG (reference sequence). This chain's CDR3 is CAWSPDRINQPQHF. DNA of the CDR3: TGTGCCTGGAGCCCAGACAGGATTAATCAGCCCCAGCATTTT.

The genes are TRBV6-1 and TRBJ1-2, with D possibly being TRBD1 (6 bases). This CDR3 contains 12 residues. Germline loops: CDR1 MNHNS, CDR2 SASEGT. V was clipped by 4 bases and J by 7 bases, with 10 bases between them. The CDR3 DNA reads TGTGCCAGCAGTGCTTCAGGGGTTGGCTACACCTTC. Amino acid sequence: CASSASGVGYTF.

CDR3 sequence: CASSLTREGDEQFF. DNA for the CDR3: TGTGCCAGCAGCTTGACACGGGAAGGCGATGAGCAGTTCTTC. J is TRBJ2-1 and V is TRBV5-4; D perhaps matches TRBD2 (5 bases). The CDR3 is 14 amino acids. The germline V gene has CDR1 SGHNT and CDR2 YYREEE (reference sequence). The germline V and J ends were trimmed by 1 base and 8 bases, with 13 bases remaining between them. The full variable domain, its missing parts supplied by reference TRBV5-4 and TRBJ2-1, is ETGVTQSPTHLIKTRGQQVTLRCSSQSGHNTVSWYQQALGQGPQFIFQYYREEENGRGNFPPRFSGLQFPNYSSELNVNALELDDSALYLCASSLTREGDEQFFGPGTRLTVL.

The chain is built from TRBV30 and TRBJ1-4, with 8 nucleotides matching TRBD1. The length of the CDR3 is 14 residues. Germline V gene sequence: CDR1 GTSNPN, CDR2 SVGIG (reference sequence). After removal of 2 bases from V and 7 bases from J, the junction contained 6 bases not matched to a gene. CDR3 region: CAWSSGGAGEKLFF. DNA of the CDR3: TGTGCCTGGAGTTCAGGGGGCGCGGGTGAAAAACTGTTTTTT.

V gene TRBV7-2 combines with J gene TRBJ2-3; D may be TRBD2 (7 bases). CDR3 length equals 17 residues. Germline values: CDR1 SGHTA, CDR2 FQGNSA. Written as DNA, the CDR3 is TGTGCGACCCAGCTTACGCGGGGTGGGGGGGCCACAGATACGCAGTATTTT. Protein: CATQLTRGGGATDTQYF.

The CDR3 loop is CASSLFRLAGSTDTQYF. CDR3 nucleotide sequence: TGTGCCAGCAGCTTATTCCGACTAGCGGGCAGCACAGATACGCAGTATTTT. The V and J genes are TRBV11-2 and TRBJ2-3, with 10 bases lining up with TRBD2. The germline V gene encodes CDR1 SGHAT and CDR2 FQNNGV. V dropped 2 bases and J dropped 0; count of bases not matched to a gene: 5. This CDR3 contains 17 residues.

The gene calls are TRBV7-9 and TRBJ2-5, with 12 bases aligning to TRBD2. V lost 5 bases to trimming and J lost 2 bases; unmatched junction nucleotides: 6. In germline, CDR1 is SEHNR, CDR2 FQNEAQ (reference sequence). The CDR3 spans 16 residues. CDR3 protein: CASSPRLAGEQETQYF. The CDR3 DNA reads TGTGCCAGCAGCCCAAGACTAGCGGGAGAACAAGAGACCCAGTACTTC.